This T cell receptor beta chain was obtained from a study of T-cell reconstitution after alpha-beta-depleted transplantation in children. As concerns this clonotype: What it recognizes is unknown.

Study results and caveats: Once a year had passed after transplant, T-cell counts and diversity came mostly from newly produced T cells. In patients about two months after transplant, alpha-beta T cells reportedly arose from several hundred expanded graft clones.

Unique molecular identifiers tagged the TCRbeta library. In TCRdb, the PCR reads were re-called with MiXCR into one record per CDR3 protein. The sample shows hundreds of thousands of distinct CDR3 sequences, around 13% of them seen only once. Germline CDR1 reads SQVTM; CDR2 reads ANQGSEA. The CDR3 contains 12 residues. V lost 6 bases, J lost 1 base, and 6 bases lay in between. The TCR originated in a girl aged 2 to 10 with congenital amegakaryocytic thrombocytopenia, due to receive a stem cell transplant. Sample: PBMCs, taken before TCRalphabeta/CD19-depleted stem cell transplant. V is TRBV29-1 and J is TRBJ2-2; D ambiguous. The chain's CDR3 is CSVKGNTGELFF. The CDR3 nucleotides read TGCAGCGTGAAAGGGAACACCGGGGAGCTGTTTTTT.